The 11 T cell receptor beta chains below all came from one sample that was sequenced in a study of cytomegalovirus exposure and HLA in healthy donors. TCRdb's copy holds only in-frame clones and misses some; the assay was immunoSEQ multiplex PCR. The sample contains around 250,000 clones, 85% to 90% of which appear only once. Sequencing was performed on PBMCs. The receptors stem from a woman aged 18-29 years in good health and CMV-seronegative.

The chain is built from TRBV5-6 and TRBJ2-1; 7 bases line up with TRBD1. This CDR3 has 15 residues. The junction had 13 bases not matched to a gene; V was cut back by 6 bases and J by 7 bases. CDR1 is SGHDT and CDR2 is YYEEEE in the germline V gene. CDR3 nucleotides: TGTGCCAGCACCCAGGGGGTTAAAACGGCGAATGAGCAGTTCTTC. The encoded protein is CASTQGVKTANEQFF.

This chain joins TRBV5-1 and TRBJ2-1; 8 bases map to TRBD2. Unmatched junction bases numbered 2, after V lost 0 bases and J lost 6 bases. The CDR3 sequence is 14 residues long. Germline V gene lookup returns CDR1 SGHRS and CDR2 YFSETQ. Here the CDR3 reads CASSLELAGNEQFF. DNA for the CDR3: TGCGCCAGCAGCTTGGAGCTAGCGGGCAATGAGCAGTTCTTC.

In this sample, this clone turned up a few times. This chain connects TRBV6-1 to TRBJ2-7; D perhaps matches TRBD1 (6 bases). The CDR3 has 12 amino acids. CDR1 and CDR2 (germline): MNHNS, SASEGT. The CDR3 DNA follows: TGTGCCAGCAGTGACACGGGGACAAATTGGGGCGTC. It codes for CASSDTGTNWGV.

This chain uses TRBV6-1 with TRBJ2-1; 8 bases map to TRBD2. CDR1 and CDR2 (germline): MNHNS, SASEGT. The CDR3 length is 15 residues. V lost 4 bases to trimming and J lost 5 bases; unmatched junction nucleotides: 7. The CDR3 protein is CASSAPGLEDNEQFF. The CDR3 nucleotides are TGTGCCAGCAGTGCACCGGGACTAGAGGACAATGAGCAGTTCTTC.

The gene calls are TRBV28 and TRBJ1-5, with 8 bases identical to TRBD1. The CDR3 is made up of 16 amino acids. Losses at the gene ends were 5 bases for V and 5 bases for J; bases not matched to a gene: 11. CDR1 is MDHEN and CDR2 is SYDVKM in the germline V gene. The CDR3 region is CASSQIPGQDYQPQHF. For the CDR3, the DNA is TGTGCCAGCAGTCAAATCCCGGGACAGGATTATCAGCCCCAGCATTTT.

The chain recombines TRBV28 with TRBJ2-7; D may be TRBD2 (5 bases). The CDR3 has 15 amino acids. V dropped 2 bases and J dropped 2 bases, with 13 bases sitting between them. Germline V lookup: CDR1 MDHEN, CDR2 SYDVKM. The chain's CDR3 is CASSLNGVLTYEQYF. In DNA, the CDR3 is TGTGCCAGCAGTTTAAACGGGGTTTTGACCTACGAGCAGTACTTC.

The rearrangement uses TRBV13 and TRBJ2-1, with 10 bases lining up with TRBD2. Germline V lookup: CDR1 PRHDT, CDR2 FYEKMQ (reference sequence). The V segment lost 1 base and the J segment 8 bases; nucleotides outside the gene matches: 11. The CDR3 extends over 17 amino acids. As DNA, the CDR3 is TGTGCCAGCAGCTTAGAGCGGGGGGGCCACTTTGACGATGAGCAGTTCTTC. This sequence encodes CASSLERGGHFDDEQFF.

This rearrangement joins TRBV5-6 to TRBJ1-2; no clear D. Trimming left V 1 base short and J 6 bases short, with 10 bases between. The length of the CDR3 is 13 residues. Per the germline V gene, CDR1 is SGHDT and CDR2 is YYEEEE. CDR3 sequence reads: CASSLKDRDGYTF. The CDR3, as DNA: TGTGCCAGCAGCTTGAAAGATCGGGATGGCTACACCTTC.

V usage is TRBV15 and J usage is TRBJ1-4; a possible D gene is TRBD1 (6 bases). CDR1 is LNHNV, CDR2 YYDKDF, per germline (reference sequence). V was shortened by 2 bases and J by 3 bases, with 10 bases between the two germline ends. The CDR3 contains 15 residues. In DNA, the CDR3 is TGTGCCACCAGCAGACAATCAGGGGCTAATGAAAAACTGTTTTTT. This translates into CATSRQSGANEKLFF.

The V gene is TRBV11-2, the J gene TRBJ1-5; TRBD1 matches at 9 bases. Germline CDR1 and CDR2: SGHAT and FQNNGV. This CDR3 has 14 residues. V shed 3 bases, J shed 7 bases, and the junction held 4 bases outside the gene matches. In nucleotides, the CDR3 is TGTGCCAGCAGCTTCACAGGGGGCCGGCAGCCCCAGCATTTT. Amino acid sequence: CASSFTGGRQPQHF.

The chain couples TRBV6-7 to TRBJ2-3; 7 bases agree with TRBD2. TRBV6-7 is sorted into the ORF group, with uncertain function. The trim removed 2 bases at V and 2 bases at J, leaving 4 bases unmatched. The CDR3 length is 15 residues. The CDR3, as DNA: TGTGCCAGCAGTTACCGAACTAGCGACACAGATACGCAGTATTTT. Translating gives CASSYRTSDTDTQYF.